A selection of T cell receptor beta chains follows, all from one sample in a study of regulatory T cells in long-lasting Graves disease. TCRdb re-derived calls from the multiplex PCR reads in MiXCR, one entry per CDR3 protein. This sample has about 620,000 distinct CDR3 sequences, with 16% found just once. The same data also went into a second study, on T cells in Graves' hyperthyroidism and ophthalmopathy.

Sequences were derived from peripheral blood mononuclear cells (PBMCs), sampled at new diagnosis, from a patient treated with antithyroid drugs. The receptors were gathered from a woman aged 25 to 45 with Graves disease. Each CDR3 is given with its conserved first and last residue.

TRBJ2-5 TRBV24-1 CATSASGRKQETQYF
TRBJ2-5 TRBV10-2 CASSESMATAGVETQYF
TRBJ2-1 TRBV12-3/TRBV12-4 CASSLGRTGGNEQFF
TRBJ2-2 TRBV12-3/TRBV12-4 CASRAWTGGTGELFF
TRBJ2-2 TRBV20-1 CSARDPLSGSNGELFF
TRBJ2-1 TRBV7-8 CASTWREGRNNEQFF
TRBJ2-1 TRBV30 CAWSQAGRTGYNEQFF
TRBJ2-2 TRBV5-1 CASSFGGSKTGELFF
TRBJ1-5 TRBV28 CASSLGGQAYRNQPQHF
TRBJ2-7 TRBV6-2/TRBV6-3 CASSSPGQRTYEQYF
TRBJ1-1 TRBV4-1 CASSQGPEGTNTEAFF
TRBJ2-3 TRBV6-1 CASSEEIFGTSATDTQYF
TRBJ2-5 TRBV27 CASSLFPDLGETQYF
TRBJ1-1 TRBV29-1 CSVQGNPNTEAFF
TRBJ1-1 TRBV6-1 CASSFTGEEAFF
TRBJ2-3 TRBV7-8 CASSLGAGTDTQYF
TRBJ2-1 TRBV11-2 CASSLDRDNEQFF
TRBJ2-3 TRBV20-1 CSAGPGLPF
TRBJ1-2 TRBV14 CASSQVRDYGYTF
TRBJ1-5 TRBV5-1 CASSLAGFWQLQPQHF
TRBJ1-3 TRBV11-2 CASSAHSGTGNTIYF
TRBJ1-1 TRBV6-5 CASSYSEVLTEAFF
TRBJ2-7 TRBV10-3 CAISTVGPYEQYF
TRBJ2-3 TRBV28 CASSSRASKGTDTQYF
TRBJ2-3 TRBV7-9 CASSSLGALTDTQYF
TRBJ1-4 TRBV2 CASSGEAPNEKLFF
TRBJ1-1 TRBV27 CASSLMGLNTEAFF
TRBJ2-3 TRBV28 CASSSSGTGNRDTQYF
TRBJ2-7 TRBV11-1 CASSLTGQSYEEQYF
TRBJ2-7 TRBV30 CAWNPGTPAYEQYF
TRBJ2-6 TRBV7-3 CASSQNSGANVLTF
TRBJ2-3 TRBV11-2 CASSSLQRHTDTQYF
TRBJ1-3 TRBV5-1 CASSLMGASGNTIYF
TRBJ1-1 TRBV28 CASSFGGPEAFF
TRBJ2-1 TRBV29-1 CSVWFGWQPYNEQFF
TRBJ2-7 TRBV10-2 CASSELSGTVPYEQYF
TRBJ2-2 TRBV7-2 CASSLAFTGELFF
TRBJ2-3 TRBV27 CASSFAPADTQYF
TRBJ2-7 TRBV20-1 CSARDPPGQSYEQYF
TRBJ2-7 TRBV5-4 CASSPTGAAYEQYF
TRBJ2-7 TRBV12-3/TRBV12-4 CASSLAARSYEQYF
TRBJ2-1 TRBV28 CASSRGTSGISEQFF
TRBJ1-4 TRBV11-2 CASSVDRYNEKLFF
TRBJ2-7 TRBV20-1 CSARRSAGGDEQYF
TRBJ2-5 TRBV19 CASSIEGGLLMKTQYF
TRBJ2-7 TRBV18 CASSPPGNHEQYF
TRBJ1-1 TRBV7-9 CASSRQGDNTEAFF
TRBJ1-1 TRBV7-3 CASSLLSGINTEAFF
TRBJ1-5 TRBV18 CASSATGGADQPQHF
TRBJ1-6 TRBV6-1 CASSPRGLNSPLHF
TRBJ2-4 TRBV2 CASTREGKNIQYF
TRBJ1-1 TRBV6-1 CASYTTSMGRMNTEAFF
TRBJ2-5 TRBV7-9 CASSGAWGQETQYF